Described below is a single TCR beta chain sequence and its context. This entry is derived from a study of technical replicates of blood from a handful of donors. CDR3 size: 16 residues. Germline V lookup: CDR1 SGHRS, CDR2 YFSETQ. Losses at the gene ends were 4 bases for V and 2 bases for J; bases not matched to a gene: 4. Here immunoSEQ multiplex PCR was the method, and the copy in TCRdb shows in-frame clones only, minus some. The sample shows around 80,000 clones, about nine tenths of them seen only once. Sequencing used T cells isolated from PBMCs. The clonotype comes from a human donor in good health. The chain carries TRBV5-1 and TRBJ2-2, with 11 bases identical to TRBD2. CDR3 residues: CASSAGTSGNTGELFF. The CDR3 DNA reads TGCGCCAGCAGCGCCGGGACTAGCGGCAACACCGGGGAGCTGTTTTTT.